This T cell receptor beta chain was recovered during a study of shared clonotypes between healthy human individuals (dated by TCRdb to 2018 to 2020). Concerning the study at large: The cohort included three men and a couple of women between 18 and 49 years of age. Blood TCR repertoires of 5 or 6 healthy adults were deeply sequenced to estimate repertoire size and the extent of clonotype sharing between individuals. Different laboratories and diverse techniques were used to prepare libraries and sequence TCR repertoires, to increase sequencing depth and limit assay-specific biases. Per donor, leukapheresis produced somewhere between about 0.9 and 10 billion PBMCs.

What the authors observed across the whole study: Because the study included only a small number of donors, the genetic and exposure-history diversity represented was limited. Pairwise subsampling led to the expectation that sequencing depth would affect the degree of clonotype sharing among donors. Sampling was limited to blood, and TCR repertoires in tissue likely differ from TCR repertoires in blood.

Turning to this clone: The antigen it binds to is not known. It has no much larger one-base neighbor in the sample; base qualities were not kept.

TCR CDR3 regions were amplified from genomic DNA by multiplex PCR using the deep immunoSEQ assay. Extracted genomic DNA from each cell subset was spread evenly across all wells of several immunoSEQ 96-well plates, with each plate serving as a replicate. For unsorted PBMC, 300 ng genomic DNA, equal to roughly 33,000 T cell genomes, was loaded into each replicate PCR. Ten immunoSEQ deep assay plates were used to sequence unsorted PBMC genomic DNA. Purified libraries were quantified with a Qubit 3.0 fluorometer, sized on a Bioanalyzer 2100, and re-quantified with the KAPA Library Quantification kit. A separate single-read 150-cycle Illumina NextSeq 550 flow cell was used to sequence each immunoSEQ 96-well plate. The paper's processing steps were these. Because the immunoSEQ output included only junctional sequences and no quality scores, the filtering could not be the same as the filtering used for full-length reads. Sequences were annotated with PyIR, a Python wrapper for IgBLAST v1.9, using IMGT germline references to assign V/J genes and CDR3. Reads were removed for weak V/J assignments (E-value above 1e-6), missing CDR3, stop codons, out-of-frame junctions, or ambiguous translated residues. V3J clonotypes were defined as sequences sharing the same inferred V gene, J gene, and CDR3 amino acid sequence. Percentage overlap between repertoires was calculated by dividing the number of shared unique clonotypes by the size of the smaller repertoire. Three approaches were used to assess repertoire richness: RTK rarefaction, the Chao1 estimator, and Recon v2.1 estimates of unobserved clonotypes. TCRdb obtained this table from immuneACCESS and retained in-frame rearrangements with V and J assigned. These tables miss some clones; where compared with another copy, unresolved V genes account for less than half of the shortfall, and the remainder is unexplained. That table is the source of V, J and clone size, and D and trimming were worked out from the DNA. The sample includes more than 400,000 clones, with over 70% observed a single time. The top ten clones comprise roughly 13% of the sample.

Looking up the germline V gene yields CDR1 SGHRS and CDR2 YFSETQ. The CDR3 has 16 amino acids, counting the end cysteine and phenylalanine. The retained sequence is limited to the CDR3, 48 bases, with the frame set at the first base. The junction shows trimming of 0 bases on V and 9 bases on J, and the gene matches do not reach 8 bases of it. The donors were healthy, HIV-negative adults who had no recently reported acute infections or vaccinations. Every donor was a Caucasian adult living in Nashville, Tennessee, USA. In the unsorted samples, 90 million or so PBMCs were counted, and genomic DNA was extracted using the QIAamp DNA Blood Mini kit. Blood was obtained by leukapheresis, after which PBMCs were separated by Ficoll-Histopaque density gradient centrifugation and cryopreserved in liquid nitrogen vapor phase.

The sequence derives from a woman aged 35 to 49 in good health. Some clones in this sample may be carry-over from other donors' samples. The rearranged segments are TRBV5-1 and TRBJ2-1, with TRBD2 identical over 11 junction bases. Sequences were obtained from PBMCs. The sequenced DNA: TGCGCCAGCAGCTTGGGGACTAGCGGGCCTTCAGGTGAGCAGTTCTTC. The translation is CASSLGTSGPSGEQFF.